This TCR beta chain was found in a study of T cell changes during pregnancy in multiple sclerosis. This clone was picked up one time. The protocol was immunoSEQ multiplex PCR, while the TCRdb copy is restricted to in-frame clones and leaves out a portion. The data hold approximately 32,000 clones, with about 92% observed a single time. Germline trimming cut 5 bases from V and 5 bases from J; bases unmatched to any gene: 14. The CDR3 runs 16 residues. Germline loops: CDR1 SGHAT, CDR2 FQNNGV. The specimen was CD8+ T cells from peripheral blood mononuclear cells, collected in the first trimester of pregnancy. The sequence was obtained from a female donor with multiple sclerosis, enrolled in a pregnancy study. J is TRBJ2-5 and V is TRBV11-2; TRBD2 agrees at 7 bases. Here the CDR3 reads CASSLAGPGGVETQYF. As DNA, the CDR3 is TGTGCCAGCAGCCTAGCCGGACCGGGGGGAGTCGAGACCCAGTACTTC.